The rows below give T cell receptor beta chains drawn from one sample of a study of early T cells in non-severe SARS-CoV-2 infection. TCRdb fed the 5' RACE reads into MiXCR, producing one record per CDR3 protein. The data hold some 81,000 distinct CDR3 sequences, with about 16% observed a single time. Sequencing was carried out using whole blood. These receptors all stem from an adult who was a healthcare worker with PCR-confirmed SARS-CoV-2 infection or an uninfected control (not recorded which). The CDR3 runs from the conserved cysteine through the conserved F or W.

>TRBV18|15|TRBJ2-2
CASPNPGQFTGELFF
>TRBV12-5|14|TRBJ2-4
CASGQGAAKNIQYF
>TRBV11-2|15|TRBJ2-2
CASSTGAWGTGELFF
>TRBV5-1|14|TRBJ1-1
CASSFRGEGTEAFF
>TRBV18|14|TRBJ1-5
CASSPGSSNQPQHF
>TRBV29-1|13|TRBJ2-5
CSVEEITQETQYF
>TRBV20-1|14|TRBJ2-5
CSAREGASGETQYF
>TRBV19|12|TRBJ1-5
CASSQRNQPQHF
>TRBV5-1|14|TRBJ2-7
CASSAGTGDYEQYF
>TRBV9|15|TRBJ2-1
CASSVAEDVYNEQFF
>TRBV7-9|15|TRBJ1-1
CASSPPVRVNTEAFF
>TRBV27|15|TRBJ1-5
CASSFRAVSNQPQHF
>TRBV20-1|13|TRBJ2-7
CSARWTGGWEQYF
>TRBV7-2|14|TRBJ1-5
CASSLDRANQPQHF
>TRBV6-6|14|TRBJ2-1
CASSYSTWDNEQFF
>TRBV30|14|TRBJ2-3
CAWSGDRRFATQYF
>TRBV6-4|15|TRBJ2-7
CASSGGRTPAYEQYF
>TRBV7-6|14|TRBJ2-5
CASSLAGQQETQYF
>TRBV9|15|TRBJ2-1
CASSVELARPSEQFF
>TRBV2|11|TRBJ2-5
CASSEDWTQYF
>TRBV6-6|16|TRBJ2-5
CASSQAGTSGAGAQYF
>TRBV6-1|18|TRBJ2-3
CASSPRSTGGGSTDTQYF
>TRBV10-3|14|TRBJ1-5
CAIRGERGNQPQHF
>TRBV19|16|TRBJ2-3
CASSMGLADFTDTQYF
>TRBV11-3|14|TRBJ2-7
CVSSLGGAPYEQYF
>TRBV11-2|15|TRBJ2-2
CASSPWTGKSGELFF
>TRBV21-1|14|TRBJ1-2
CASSLRQGVYGYTF
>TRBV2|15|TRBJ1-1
CASSTANRGATEAFF
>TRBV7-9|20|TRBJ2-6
CASSPQPSHSGESGANVLTF
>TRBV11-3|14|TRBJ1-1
CASSLVPGFSEAFF
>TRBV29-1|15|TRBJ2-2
CSVLDRDGGTGELFF
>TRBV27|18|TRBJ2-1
CASSPGLAGGSSYNEQFF
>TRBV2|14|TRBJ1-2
CARPTPGQGAIYTF
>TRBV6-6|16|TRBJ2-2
CASTNQRAANTGELFF
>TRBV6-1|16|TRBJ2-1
CASNTARGERYNEQFF
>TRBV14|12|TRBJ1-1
CASSLQMAEAFF
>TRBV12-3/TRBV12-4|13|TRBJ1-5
CASTPVANQPQHF
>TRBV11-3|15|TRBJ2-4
CASSPDLGLQNIQYF
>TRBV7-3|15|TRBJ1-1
CASSPTPGTGFEAFF
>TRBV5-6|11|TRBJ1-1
CASSLGSEAFF
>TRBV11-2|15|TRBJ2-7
CASSLLDRGGDEQYF
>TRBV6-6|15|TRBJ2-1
CASSYSDRGGNEQFF
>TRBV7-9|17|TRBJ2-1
CASSSTHLAGDNNEQFF
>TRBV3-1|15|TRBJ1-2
CASSHWDRTNYGYTF
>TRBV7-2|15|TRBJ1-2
CASSLKTGGIHGYTF
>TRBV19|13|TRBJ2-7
CASRTRPGGEQYF
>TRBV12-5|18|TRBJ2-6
CASGTDRGLNSGANVLTF
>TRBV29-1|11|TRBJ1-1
CSVAFKTEAFF